Reported below is one TCR beta chain. This table comes from immunoSEQ multiplex PCR, and its TCRdb copy is limited to in-frame clones, with some not included. Among 200,000 to 250,000 clones, about 83% were seen once, and the ten largest hold approximately 2.1%. This CDR3 comprises 16 residues. V was clipped by 1 base and J by 4 bases, with 16 bases between them. Germline V lookup: CDR1 LGHNA, CDR2 YSLEER. This entry comes from a study of blood T cell repertoires in COVID-19. The gene calls are TRBV4-3 and TRBJ2-5; tentative D call: TRBD2 (7 bases). The TCR was taken from a woman aged 45-65 years who had recovered from COVID-19. The sample comprised PBMCs or T cells enriched from blood (not recorded which). The CDR3 DNA is TGCGCCAGCAGCCAAGTAGGGGGGGCCTTTATAGAGACCCAGTACTTC. This gives the protein CASSQVGGAFIETQYF.